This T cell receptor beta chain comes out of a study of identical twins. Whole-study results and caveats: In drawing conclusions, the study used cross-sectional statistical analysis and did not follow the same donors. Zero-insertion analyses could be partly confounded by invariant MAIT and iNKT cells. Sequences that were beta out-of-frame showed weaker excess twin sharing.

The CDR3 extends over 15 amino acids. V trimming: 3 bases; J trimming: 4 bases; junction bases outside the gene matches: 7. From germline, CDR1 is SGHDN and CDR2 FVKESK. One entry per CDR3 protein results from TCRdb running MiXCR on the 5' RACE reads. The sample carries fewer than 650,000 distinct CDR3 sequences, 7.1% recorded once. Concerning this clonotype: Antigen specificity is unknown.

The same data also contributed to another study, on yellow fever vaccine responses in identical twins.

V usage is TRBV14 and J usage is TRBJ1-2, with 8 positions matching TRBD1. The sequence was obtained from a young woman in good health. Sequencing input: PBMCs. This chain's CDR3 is CASSHRTGLSYGYTF. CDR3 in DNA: TGTGCCAGCAGCCATCGGACAGGGCTTTCCTATGGCTACACCTTC.